This T cell receptor beta chain was obtained from a study of shared clonotypes between healthy human individuals. Overall study results and limits: Non-shared clonotypes had lower generation probabilities than clonotypes shared by all four sorted-subset donors.

Each subset's genomic DNA was split evenly across several immunoSEQ plates. Sequencing was performed with immunoSEQ multiplex PCR; in TCRdb, only in-frame clones are kept and a portion is missing. The sample consists of hundreds of thousands of clones, 90% to 97% of them appearing once. In germline, CDR1 is LNHDA, CDR2 SQIVND (reference sequence). Trimming cost V 5 bases and J 9 bases; bases outside gene matches: 9. The CDR3 has 14 amino acids. A note on this clone: Its matching antigen is unknown.

The clonotype originates from a woman under 40 in good health. Sequenced material: naive CD4+ T cells sorted from blood. Sample subset: CD45RA+ positively selected. This chain links TRBV19 with TRBJ1-5; 8 bases map to TRBD1. The CDR3 sequence is CASSGTGGVWPQHF. The CDR3 DNA reads TGTGCCAGTAGTGGGACAGGAGGTGTGTGGCCCCAGCATTTT.